This T cell receptor (beta chain) was recorded in a study of blood T cell repertoires in COVID-19 (dated by TCRdb to 2019 to 2021). General notes on the study: Samples covering the acute and convalescent phases of COVID-19 were provided by collaborators in the United States, Italy and Spain. The material from the prospective study consisted of cDNA or gDNA derived from T cells, B-cell-depleted T cells, or PBMCs. Subjects who had been exposed to COVID-19, were actively infected with it, or had recovered from it provided the deeply sampled blood TCRbeta repertoires that made up the dataset. The repertoires were released in a freely available public database meant as a resource for research on the immune response to SARS-CoV-2. Samples came from the ongoing ImmuneRACE study (first 160 participants) plus 1,254 subjects from 6 global collaborators. Nearly every sample came with metadata listing a de-identified subject ID, COVID-19 status, age in years and sex. HLA class I and class II types, where available, came from metadata supplied by the sample provider rather than from assay-based typing. What the work shows at the level of the full study, not this receptor alone: The quantity of clinical and demographic metadata differed by source and by participant and was supplied without curation.

For this clone: Its cognate antigen has yet to be identified. No base qualities exist here, and no much larger clone lies one base off it.

Each collaborating institution followed its own protocols to collect whole blood in K2EDTA tubes. Collaborator samples were shipped for TCRbeta analysis as frozen whole blood, isolated PBMCs, or DNA extracted from either sample type. Based on the germline V gene (reference sequence), the CDR1 and CDR2 sequences are LNHDA and SQIVND. The V and J ends are trimmed by 6 bases and 3 bases, leaving 20 bases between them. Including the terminal cysteine and phenylalanine, the CDR3 comprises 16 residues. Just CDR3 DNA is preserved here, 48 bases in frame from base 1. TCRbeta CDR3 regions were amplified from genomic DNA by means of the immunoSEQ Assay, a bias-controlled multiplex PCR. In the source study's methods: Within the assay, amplification of reference gene primers was used to estimate how many nucleated cells each sample contained. To quantify the absolute abundance of each unique TCRbeta CDR3 rearrangement, sequence reads were collapsed and filtered. For each sample, productive Simpson clonality was calculated as the square root of Simpson's diversity index over productive rearrangements. TCRdb retrieved this table from immuneACCESS and kept in-frame rearrangements only. Not all clones are present; in checked studies, unresolved V genes account for under half, and no reason is known for the remainder. D and trimming come from the DNA, and the V and J calls and clone size come from that table. A total of over 55,000 clones appear in this sample, 88% of them only once. Together, the top ten hold approximately 5% of the sample.

This TCR came from a human donor in a cohort sampled during active COVID-19. The rearrangement joined TRBV19 to TRBJ1-1; a weak D assignment points to TRBD1 (5 bases agree). Sequencing was carried out using peripheral blood. CDR3 reads: CASRPATAGPHTEAFF. In nucleotide form, the sequence is TGTGCCAGTAGGCCAGCTACTGCGGGGCCGCACACTGAAGCTTTCTTT.